This is a list of T cell receptor beta chains from one sample in a study of T cell responses to AZD1222 COVID-19 vaccine. Clones were sequenced by immunoSEQ multiplex PCR, and TCRdb holds only the in-frame ones, with some missing. The sample includes around 120,000 clones, 70% to 90% of them seen just once. The source material was peripheral blood, sampled on day 0 of AZD1222 vaccination. Source of these receptors: an adult in good health. Each CDR3 is given with its conserved first and last residue. D genes are given only for firm matches. Clone size is shown for a subset of rows, as once, few, many or a class of expanded clone.

>-|TRBJ1-2|TRBV11-2|-
CASSLVGLSPNYGYTF
TGTGCCAGCAGCTTAGTAGGACTAAGCCCGAACTATGGCTACACCTTC
>-|TRBJ1-1|TRBV5-6|-
CASSRIGGFVNTEAFF
TGTGCCAGCAGTAGGATTGGGGGGTTCGTGAACACTGAAGCTTTCTTT
>-|TRBJ2-7|TRBV11-3|-
CASSSSSGHYEQYF
TGTGCCAGCAGCTCCAGTTCCGGGCACTACGAGCAGTACTTC
>-|TRBJ2-3|TRBV7-2|-
CASSLTAGDTQYF
TGTGCCAGCAGCTTGACTGCGGGAGATACGCAGTATTTT
>-|TRBJ1-2|TRBV7-9|-
CASSRRTQNYGYTF
TGTGCCAGCTCACGCCGGACACAGAACTATGGCTACACCTTC
>once|TRBJ2-7|TRBV5-1|-
CASSFGVAEMSSYEQYF
TGCGCCAGCAGCTTTGGGGTAGCAGAGATGAGCTCCTACGAGCAGTACTTC
>-|TRBJ2-1|TRBV3-1/TRBV3-2|-
CASSRLPHEQFF
TGTGCCAGCAGCCGATTGCCCCATGAGCAGTTCTTC
>-|TRBJ1-6|TRBV5-4|-
CASSLRQISPLHF
TGTGCCAGCAGCCTTCGACAGATTTCACCCCTCCACTTT
>-|TRBJ2-2|TRBV7-9|-
CASSFGTSLSNTGELFF
TGTGCCAGCAGCTTTGGGACTTCCTTGAGCAACACCGGGGAGCTGTTTTTT
>-|TRBJ1-5|TRBV30|-
CAWSRGQVNQPQHF
TGTGCCTGGAGTCGGGGGCAGGTCAATCAGCCCCAGCATTTT
>-|TRBJ1-4|TRBV5-6|-
CASSSPHREKLFF
TGTGCCAGCAGCAGCCCGCATAGGGAAAAACTGTTTTTT
>-|TRBJ2-1|TRBV12-5|-
CASGPQEGLGNEQFF
TGTGCTAGTGGTCCGCAGGAGGGGTTGGGGAATGAGCAGTTCTTC
>-|TRBJ2-3|TRBV5-1|-
CATSPRRGADTQYF
TGCGCCACCTCCCCGCGGAGGGGCGCAGATACGCAGTATTTT
>once|TRBJ1-1|TRBV7-2|-
CASSFIRNTEAFF
TGTGCCAGCAGCTTCATCCGGAACACTGAAGCTTTCTTT
>-|TRBJ2-1|TRBV19|TRBD1
CASSFLPGSTGGSREQFF
TGTGCCAGTAGCTTCCTCCCTGGTTCGACAGGGGGGTCCCGTGAGCAGTTCTTC
>-|TRBJ2-1|TRBV5-8|-
CASSLAERHEQFF
TGTGCCAGCAGCTTGGCCGAACGGCACGAGCAGTTCTTC
>-|TRBJ2-2|TRBV19|TRBD1
CASSEQGTAGELFF
TGTGCCAGTAGTGAACAGGGGACCGCCGGGGAGCTGTTTTTT
>once|TRBJ2-3|TRBV7-3|-
CASSLNPRTDTQYF
TGTGCCAGCAGCTTAAATCCCAGGACAGATACGCAGTATTTT
>-|TRBJ2-7|TRBV11-2|TRBD1
CASSLSQGAVREQYF
TGTGCCAGCAGCTTGTCACAGGGGGCCGTTAGGGAGCAGTACTTC
>-|TRBJ2-3|TRBV4-2|TRBD1
CASSQDSGQGPDTQYF
TGTGCCAGCAGCCAAGACTCGGGACAGGGCCCAGATACGCAGTATTTT
>-|TRBJ1-1|TRBV18|TRBD1
CASRGTGGYTEAFF
TGTGCCAGCAGGGGGACAGGGGGTTACACTGAAGCTTTCTTT
>-|TRBJ2-7|TRBV7-2|-
CASSRGQGLGEQYF
TGTGCCAGCAGTCGGGGACAGGGACTAGGCGAGCAGTACTTC
>-|TRBJ1-1|TRBV27|TRBD1
CASRDRPHTEAFF
TGTGCCAGCAGGGACAGGCCCCATACTGAAGCTTTCTTT
>once|TRBJ2-7|TRBV21-1|-
CASTKGEQYF
TGTGCCAGCACTAAGGGGGAGCAGTACTTC
>-|TRBJ1-2|TRBV10-1|TRBD1
CASSVDRAYGYTF
TGCGCCAGCAGTGTGGACAGGGCTTATGGCTACACCTTC
>-|TRBJ2-7|TRBV5-1|-
CASSLVWGAGEQYF
TGCGCCAGCAGCTTGGTATGGGGTGCGGGGGAGCAGTACTTC
>-|TRBJ1-5|TRBV7-7|-
CASSNSRQPQHF
TGTGCCAGCAGCAACAGTCGGCAGCCCCAGCATTTT
>-|TRBJ1-1|TRBV7-3|-
CASSPGHVNTEAFF
TGTGCCAGCAGCCCAGGACACGTGAACACTGAAGCTTTCTTT
>-|TRBJ2-7|TRBV24-1|-
CATSDPTTGTYEQYF
TGTGCCACCAGTGACCCAACCACAGGGACCTACGAGCAGTACTTC
>few|TRBJ2-4|TRBV6-5|-
CASKIDGLSKNIQYF
TGTGCCAGCAAAATCGACGGTCTATCCAAAAACATTCAGTACTTC
>once|TRBJ2-3|TRBV9|-
CASTRLGLANTDTQYF
TGTGCCAGCACCAGGCTGGGGCTAGCGAACACAGATACGCAGTATTTT
>-|TRBJ1-2|TRBV29-1|-
CSVVRDLNYGYTF
TGCAGCGTTGTAAGGGACCTCAACTATGGCTACACCTTC
>-|TRBJ2-7|TRBV4-1|TRBD2
CASSQEGTSGRSSHEQYF
TGCGCCAGCAGCCAAGAAGGGACTAGCGGGAGAAGTAGTCACGAGCAGTACTTC
>-|TRBJ1-4|TRBV11-1|-
CASSRSGENEKLFF
TGTGCCAGCAGCCGCTCAGGGGAAAATGAAAAACTGTTTTTT
>few|TRBJ2-1|TRBV4-1|-
CASSPGQGPQINEQFF
TGCGCCAGCAGCCCGGGTCAGGGGCCGCAAATCAATGAGCAGTTCTTC
>-|TRBJ1-1|TRBV5-6|TRBD1
CASINLGQLLREAFF
TGTGCCAGCATCAACCTGGGACAGCTCCTCCGCGAAGCTTTCTTT
>-|TRBJ1-4|TRBV30|-
CASDRATNEKLFF
TGTGCCAGCGACCGTGCAACTAATGAAAAACTGTTTTTT
>-|TRBJ1-1|TRBV28|TRBD1
CASSSPGGLVWEAFF
TGTGCCAGCAGTTCTCCAGGGGGCTTGGTTTGGGAAGCTTTCTTT
>-|TRBJ2-3|TRBV5-5|TRBD2
CASSALTSGGATDTQYF
TGTGCCAGCAGCGCACTAACTAGCGGGGGGGCCACAGATACGCAGTATTTT
>once|TRBJ2-1|TRBV7-2|-
CASSLKIVRRDEQFF
TGTGCCAGCAGCTTAAAGATAGTGCGTCGCGATGAGCAGTTCTTC
>-|TRBJ2-2|TRBV15|-
CATSRDGTGELFF
TGTGCCACCAGCAGAGACGGGACCGGGGAGCTGTTTTTT
>once|TRBJ1-1|TRBV7-3|-
CASSLTPVNTEAFF
TGTGCCAGCAGCTTAACGCCGGTGAACACTGAAGCTTTCTTT
>few|TRBJ2-5|TRBV10-1|TRBD2
CASSELLAGGRETQYF
TGCGCCAGCAGTGAGTTACTAGCGGGGGGCCGAGAGACCCAGTACTTC
>-|TRBJ2-1|TRBV10-1|-
CASSGGQYNEQFF
TGCGCCAGCAGTGGCGGACAGTACAATGAGCAGTTCTTC
>-|TRBJ1-1|TRBV7-6|TRBD1
CASSLSLDRGTEAFF
TGTGCCAGCAGCTTAAGTCTCGACAGGGGGACTGAAGCTTTCTTT
>-|TRBJ1-1|TRBV18|-
CASSPPNRDNTEAFF
TGTGCCAGCTCACCGCCTAACAGGGACAACACTGAAGCTTTCTTT
>-|TRBJ2-1|TRBV4-3|-
CASSGGGLGNEQFF
TGCGCCAGCAGCGGAGGGGGGTTGGGCAATGAGCAGTTCTTC
>-|TRBJ1-2|TRBV6-1|TRBD1
CASREMDRVGSGYGYTF
TGTGCCAGCAGGGAAATGGACAGGGTGGGATCGGGCTATGGCTACACCTTC
>once|TRBJ2-7|TRBV5-1|TRBD2
CASSFSGGTSYEQYF
TGCGCCAGCAGCTTCAGCGGGGGGACCTCCTACGAGCAGTACTTC
>-|TRBJ2-2|TRBV6-2/TRBV6-3|TRBD2
CASSRTSGRRELFF
TGTGCCAGCAGCCGGACTAGCGGGAGGAGGGAGCTGTTTTTT